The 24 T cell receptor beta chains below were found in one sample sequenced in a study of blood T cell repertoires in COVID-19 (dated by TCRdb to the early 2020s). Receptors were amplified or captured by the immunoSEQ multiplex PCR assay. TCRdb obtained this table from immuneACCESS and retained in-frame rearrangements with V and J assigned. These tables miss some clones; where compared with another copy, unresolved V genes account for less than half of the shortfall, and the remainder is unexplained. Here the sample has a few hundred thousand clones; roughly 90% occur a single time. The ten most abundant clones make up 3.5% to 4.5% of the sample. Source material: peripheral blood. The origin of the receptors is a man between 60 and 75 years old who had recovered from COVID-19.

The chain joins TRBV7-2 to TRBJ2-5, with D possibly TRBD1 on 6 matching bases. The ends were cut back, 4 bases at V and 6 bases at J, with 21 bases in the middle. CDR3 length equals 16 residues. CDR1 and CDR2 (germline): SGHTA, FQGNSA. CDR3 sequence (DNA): TGTGCCAGCAGCTCCGACGACCCAGGGGTAGGGAAGACCCAGTACTTC. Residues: CASSSDDPGVGKTQYF.

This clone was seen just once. CDR3 in DNA: TGTGCCAGCAGCCCCTCAAGGGGGCAGGCGGGGGGCTACACCTTC. Amino acids: CASSPSRGQAGGYTF. The chain employs TRBV7-3 and TRBJ1-2, with 7 nucleotides matching TRBD1. CDR1 SGHTA and CDR2 FQGTGA come from the germline V gene. The CDR3 has 15 residues. The V and J ends lost 5 bases and 8 bases, in that order; junction bases with no gene match: 14.

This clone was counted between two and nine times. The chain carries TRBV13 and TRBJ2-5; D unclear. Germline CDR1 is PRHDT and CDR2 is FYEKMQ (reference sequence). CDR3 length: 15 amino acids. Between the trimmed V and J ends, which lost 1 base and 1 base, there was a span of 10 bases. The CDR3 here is CASSLDSRPQETQYF. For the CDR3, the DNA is TGTGCCAGCAGCTTAGACAGCCGCCCCCAAGAGACCCAGTACTTC. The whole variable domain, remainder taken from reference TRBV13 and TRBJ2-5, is AAGVIQSPRHLIKEKRETATLKCYPIPRHDTVYWYQQGPGQDPQFLISFYEKMQSDKGSIPDRFSAQQFSDYHSELNMSSLELGDSALYFCASSLDSRPQETQYFGPGTRLLVL.

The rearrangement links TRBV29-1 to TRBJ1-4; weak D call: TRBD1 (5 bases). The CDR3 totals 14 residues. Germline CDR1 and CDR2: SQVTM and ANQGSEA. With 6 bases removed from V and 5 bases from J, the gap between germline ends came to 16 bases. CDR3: CSVRSGLGNEKLFF. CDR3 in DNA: TGCAGCGTCCGATCAGGGTTGGGGAATGAAAAACTGTTTTTT. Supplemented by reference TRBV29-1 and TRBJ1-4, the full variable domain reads SAVISQKPSRDICQRGTSLTIQCQVDSQVTMMFWYRQQPGQSLTLIATANQGSEATYESGFVIDKFPISRPNLTFSTLTVSNMSPEDSSIYLCSVRSGLGNEKLFFGSGTQLSVL.

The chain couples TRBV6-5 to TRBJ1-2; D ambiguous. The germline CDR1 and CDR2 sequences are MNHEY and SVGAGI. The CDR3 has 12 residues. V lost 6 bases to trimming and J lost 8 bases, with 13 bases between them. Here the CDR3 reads CASSQGGSGYTF. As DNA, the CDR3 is TGTGCCAGCAGCCAAGGTGGTAGCGGCTACACCTTC.

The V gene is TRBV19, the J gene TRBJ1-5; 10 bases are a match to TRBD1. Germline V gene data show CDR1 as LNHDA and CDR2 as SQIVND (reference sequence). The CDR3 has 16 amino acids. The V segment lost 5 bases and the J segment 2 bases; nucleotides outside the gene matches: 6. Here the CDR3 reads CASSRGTGEGNQPQHF. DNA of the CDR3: TGTGCCAGTAGTCGGGGGACAGGGGAGGGCAATCAGCCCCAGCATTTT.

The CDR3 protein is CASSLVGGGGQPQHF. CDR3 DNA sequence: TGTGCCAGCAGCTTAGTGGGTGGAGGGGGCCAGCCCCAGCATTTT. The chain is built from TRBV7-9 and TRBJ1-5; 7 bases fit TRBD1. The CDR3 totals 15 residues. Germline V gives CDR1 SEHNR, CDR2 FQNEAQ (reference sequence). Trimming cost V 1 base and J 7 bases; bases outside gene matches: 7.

The CDR3 is CASSYRGREEQYF. In DNA, the CDR3 is TGTGCCAGCAGTTACCGGGGAAGAGAAGAGCAGTACTTC. The rearrangement uses TRBV6-5 and TRBJ2-7, with a tentative D call TRBD2 (5 bases). V dropped 2 bases and J dropped 7 bases, with 12 bases sitting between them. Germline V CDR1 and CDR2: MNHEY, SVGAGI. The CDR3 loop spans 13 amino acids.

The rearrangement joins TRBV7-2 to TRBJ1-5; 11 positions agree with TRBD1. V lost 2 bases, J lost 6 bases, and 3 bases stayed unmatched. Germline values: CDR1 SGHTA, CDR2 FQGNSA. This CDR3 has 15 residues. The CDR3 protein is CASSLRTGGIQPQHF. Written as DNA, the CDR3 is TGTGCCAGCAGCTTACGGACAGGGGGCATTCAGCCCCAGCATTTT.

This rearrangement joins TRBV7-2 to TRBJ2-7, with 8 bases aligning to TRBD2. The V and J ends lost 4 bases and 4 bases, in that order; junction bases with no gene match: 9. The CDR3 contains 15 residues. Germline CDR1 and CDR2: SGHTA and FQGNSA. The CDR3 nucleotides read TGTGCCAGCAGCTCAATGCGGGGGGACCTATACGAGCAGTACTTC. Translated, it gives CASSSMRGDLYEQYF.

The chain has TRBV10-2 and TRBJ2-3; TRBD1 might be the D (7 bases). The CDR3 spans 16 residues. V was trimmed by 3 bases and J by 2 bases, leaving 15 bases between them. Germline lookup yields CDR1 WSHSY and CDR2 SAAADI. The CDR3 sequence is CASSDHGGGITDTQYF. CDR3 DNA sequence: TGCGCCAGCAGTGATCACGGAGGGGGCATCACAGATACGCAGTATTTT.

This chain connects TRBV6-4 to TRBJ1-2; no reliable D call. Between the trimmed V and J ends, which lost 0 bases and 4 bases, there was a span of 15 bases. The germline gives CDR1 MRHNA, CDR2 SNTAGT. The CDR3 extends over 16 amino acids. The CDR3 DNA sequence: TGTGCCAGCAGTGACTCGACGTCGAACCGGGGCTATGGCTACACCTTC. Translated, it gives CASSDSTSNRGYGYTF.

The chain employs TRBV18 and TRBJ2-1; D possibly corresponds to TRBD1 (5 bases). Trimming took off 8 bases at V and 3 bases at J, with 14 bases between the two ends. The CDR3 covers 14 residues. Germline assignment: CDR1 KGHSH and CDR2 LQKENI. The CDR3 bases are TGTGCCAGCCCAACGCCAGGGATCTACAATGAGCAGTTCTTC. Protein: CASPTPGIYNEQFF. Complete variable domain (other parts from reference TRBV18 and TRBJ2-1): NAGVMQNPRHLVRRRGQEARLRCSPMKGHSHVYWYRQLPEEGLKFMVYLQKENIIDESGMPKERFSAEFPKEGPSILRIQQVVRGDSAAYFCASPTPGIYNEQFFGPGTRLTVL.

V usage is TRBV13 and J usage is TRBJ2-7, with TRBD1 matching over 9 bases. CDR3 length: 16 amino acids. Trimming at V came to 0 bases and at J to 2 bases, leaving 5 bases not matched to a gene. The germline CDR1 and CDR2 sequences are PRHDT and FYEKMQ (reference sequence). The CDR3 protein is CASSLGSGQGPYEQYF. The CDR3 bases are TGTGCCAGCAGCTTAGGGTCGGGACAGGGACCCTACGAGCAGTACTTC.

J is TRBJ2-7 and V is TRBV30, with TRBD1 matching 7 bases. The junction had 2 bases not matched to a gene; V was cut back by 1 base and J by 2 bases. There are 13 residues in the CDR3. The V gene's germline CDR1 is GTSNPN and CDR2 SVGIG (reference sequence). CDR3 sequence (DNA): TGTGCCTGGAGTGGGGACAGAGCCTACGAGCAGTACTTC. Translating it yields CAWSGDRAYEQYF.

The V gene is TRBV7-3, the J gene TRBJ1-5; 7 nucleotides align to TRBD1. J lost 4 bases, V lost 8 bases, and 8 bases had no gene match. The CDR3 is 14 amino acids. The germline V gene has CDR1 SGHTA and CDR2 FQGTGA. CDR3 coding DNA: TGTGCCAGCCAACCGCAGGGGGTAAATCAGCCCCAGCATTTT. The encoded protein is CASQPQGVNQPQHF.

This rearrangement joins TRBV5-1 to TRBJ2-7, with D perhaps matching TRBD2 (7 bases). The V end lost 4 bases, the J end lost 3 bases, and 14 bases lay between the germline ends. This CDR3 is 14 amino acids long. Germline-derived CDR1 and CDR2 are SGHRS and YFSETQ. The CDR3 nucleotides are TGCGCCAGCAGCCTTGAGGGAGGGGGCTACGAGCAGTACTTC. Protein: CASSLEGGGYEQYF.

CDR3 nucleotide sequence: TGTGCCAGCAGACAGGGGGAGAACTATGGCTACACCTTC. Amino acid sequence: CASRQGENYGYTF. The V call is TRBV25-1, the J call TRBJ1-2; 8 bases match TRBD1. CDR3 size: 13 residues. Trimming cost V 6 bases and J 2 bases; bases outside gene matches: 2. CDR1 is MGHDK and CDR2 is SYGVNS in the germline V gene.

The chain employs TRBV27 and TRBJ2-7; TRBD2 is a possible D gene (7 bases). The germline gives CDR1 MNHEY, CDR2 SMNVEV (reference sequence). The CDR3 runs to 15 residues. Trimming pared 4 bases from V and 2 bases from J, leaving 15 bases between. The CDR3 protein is CASSSGGGLTYEQYF. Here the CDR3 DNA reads TGTGCCAGCAGTTCTGGGGGGGGCCTAACCTACGAGCAGTACTTC.

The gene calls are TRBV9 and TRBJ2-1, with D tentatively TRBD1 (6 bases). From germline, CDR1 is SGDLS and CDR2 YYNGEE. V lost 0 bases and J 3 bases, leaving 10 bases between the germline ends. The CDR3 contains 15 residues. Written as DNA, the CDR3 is TGTGCCAGCAGCGTAGCTGGGGGCGACTACAATGAGCAGTTCTTC. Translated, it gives CASSVAGGDYNEQFF.

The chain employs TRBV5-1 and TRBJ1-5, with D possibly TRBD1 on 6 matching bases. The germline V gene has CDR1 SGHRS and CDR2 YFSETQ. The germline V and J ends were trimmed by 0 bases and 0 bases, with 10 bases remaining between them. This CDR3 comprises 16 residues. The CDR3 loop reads CASSLVGGDSNQPQHF. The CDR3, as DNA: TGCGCCAGCAGCTTGGTAGGGGGGGATAGCAATCAGCCCCAGCATTTT.

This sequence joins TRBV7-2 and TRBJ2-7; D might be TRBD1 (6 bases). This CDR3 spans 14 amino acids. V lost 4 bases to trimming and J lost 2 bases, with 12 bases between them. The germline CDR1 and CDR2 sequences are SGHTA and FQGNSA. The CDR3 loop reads CASSSSTGPYEQYF. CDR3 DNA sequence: TGTGCCAGCAGCTCATCGACAGGTCCCTACGAGCAGTACTTC.

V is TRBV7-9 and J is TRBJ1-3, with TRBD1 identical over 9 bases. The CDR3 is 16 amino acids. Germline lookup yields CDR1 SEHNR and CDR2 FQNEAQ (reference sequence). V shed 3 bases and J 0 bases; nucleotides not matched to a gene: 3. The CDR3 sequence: CASSLTGGSSGNTIYF. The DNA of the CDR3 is TGTGCCAGCAGCTTGACAGGGGGATCCTCTGGAAACACCATATATTTT.

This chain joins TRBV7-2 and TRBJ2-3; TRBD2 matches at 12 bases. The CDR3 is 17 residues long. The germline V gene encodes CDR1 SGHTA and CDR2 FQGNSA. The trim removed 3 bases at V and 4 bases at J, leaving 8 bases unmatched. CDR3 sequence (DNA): TGTGCCAGCAGCTTGAGGCTAGCGGGGGGGCTACCAGATACGCAGTATTTT. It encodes CASSLRLAGGLPDTQYF.